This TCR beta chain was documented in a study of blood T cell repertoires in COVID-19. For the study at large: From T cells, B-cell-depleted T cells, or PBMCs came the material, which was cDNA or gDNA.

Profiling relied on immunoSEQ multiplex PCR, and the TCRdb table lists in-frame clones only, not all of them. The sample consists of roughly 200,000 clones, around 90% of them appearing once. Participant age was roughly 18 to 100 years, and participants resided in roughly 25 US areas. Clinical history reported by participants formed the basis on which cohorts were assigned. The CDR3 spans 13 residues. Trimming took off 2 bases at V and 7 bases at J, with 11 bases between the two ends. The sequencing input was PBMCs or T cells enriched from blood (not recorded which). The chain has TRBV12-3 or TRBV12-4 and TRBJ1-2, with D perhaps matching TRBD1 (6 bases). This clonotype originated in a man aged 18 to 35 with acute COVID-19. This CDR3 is CASSLKAGAGYTF. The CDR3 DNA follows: TGTGCCAGCAGTTTAAAGGCGGGGGCTGGCTACACCTTC.